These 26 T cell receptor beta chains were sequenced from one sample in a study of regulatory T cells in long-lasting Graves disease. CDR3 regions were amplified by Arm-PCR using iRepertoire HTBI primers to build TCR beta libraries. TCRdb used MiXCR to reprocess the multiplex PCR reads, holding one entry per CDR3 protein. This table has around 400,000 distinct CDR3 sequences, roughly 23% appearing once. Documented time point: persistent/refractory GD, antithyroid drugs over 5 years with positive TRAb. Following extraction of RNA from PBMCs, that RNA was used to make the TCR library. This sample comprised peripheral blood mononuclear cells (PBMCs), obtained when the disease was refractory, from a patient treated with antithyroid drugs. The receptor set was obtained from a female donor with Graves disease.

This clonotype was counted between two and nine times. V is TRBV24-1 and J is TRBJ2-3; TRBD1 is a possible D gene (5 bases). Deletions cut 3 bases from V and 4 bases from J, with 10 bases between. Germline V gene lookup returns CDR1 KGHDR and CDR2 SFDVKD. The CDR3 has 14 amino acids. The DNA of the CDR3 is TGTGCCACCAGTGATATGCCAGGGTCAGATACGCAGTATTTT. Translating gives CATSDMPGSDTQYF.

Here the CDR3 DNA reads TGCGCCAGCAGCGGGACAGAGAGCACAGATACGCAGTATTTT. Its translation: CASSGTESTDTQYF. V gene TRBV5-1 combines with J gene TRBJ2-3; 7 nucleotides align to TRBD1. Germline CDR1 is SGHRS and CDR2 is YFSETQ. Unmatched junction bases numbered 2, after V lost 4 bases and J lost 0 bases. The CDR3 is 14 residues long.

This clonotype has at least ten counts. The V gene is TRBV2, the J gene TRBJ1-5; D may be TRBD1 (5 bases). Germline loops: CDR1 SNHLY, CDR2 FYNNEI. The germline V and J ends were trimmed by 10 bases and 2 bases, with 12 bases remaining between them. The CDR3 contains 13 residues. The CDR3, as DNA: TGTGCCACCAGGGCCAGGGGCAATCAGCCCCAGCATTTT. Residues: CATRARGNQPQHF.

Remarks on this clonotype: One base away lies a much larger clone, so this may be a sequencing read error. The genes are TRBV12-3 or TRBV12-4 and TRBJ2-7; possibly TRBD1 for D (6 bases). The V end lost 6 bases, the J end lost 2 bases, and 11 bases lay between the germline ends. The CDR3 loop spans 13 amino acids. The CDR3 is CASRSGHTYEQYF. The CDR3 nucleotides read TGTGCCAGCAGGTCGGGACACACCTACGAGCAGTACTTC.

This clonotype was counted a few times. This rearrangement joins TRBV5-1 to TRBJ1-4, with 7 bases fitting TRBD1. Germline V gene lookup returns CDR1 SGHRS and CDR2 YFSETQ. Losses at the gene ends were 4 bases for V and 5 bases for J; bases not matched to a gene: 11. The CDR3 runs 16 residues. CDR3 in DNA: TGCGCCAGCAGCCCCCCTGGGGGACAGAAGAATGAAAAACTGTTTTTT. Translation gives CASSPPGGQKNEKLFF.

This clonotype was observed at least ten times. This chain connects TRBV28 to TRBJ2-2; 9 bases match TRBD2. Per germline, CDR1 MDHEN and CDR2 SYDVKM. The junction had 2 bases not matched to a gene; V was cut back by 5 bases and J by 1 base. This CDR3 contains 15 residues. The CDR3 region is CASSLSGGNTGELFF. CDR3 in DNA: TGTGCCAGCAGTCTTAGCGGGGGGAACACCGGGGAGCTGTTTTTT. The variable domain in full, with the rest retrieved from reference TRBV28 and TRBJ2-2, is DVKVTQSSRYLVKRTGEKVFLECVQDMDHENMFWYRQDPGLGLRLIYFSYDVKMKEKGDIPEGYSVSREKKERFSLILESASTNQTSMYLCASSLSGGNTGELFFGEGSRLTVL.

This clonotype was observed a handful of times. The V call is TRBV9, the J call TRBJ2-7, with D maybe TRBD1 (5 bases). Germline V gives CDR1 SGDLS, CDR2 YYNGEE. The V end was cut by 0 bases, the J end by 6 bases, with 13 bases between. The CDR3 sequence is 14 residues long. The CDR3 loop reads CASSVGGAGLEQYF. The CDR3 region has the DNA TGTGCCAGCAGCGTAGGTGGGGCAGGGCTCGAGCAGTACTTC.

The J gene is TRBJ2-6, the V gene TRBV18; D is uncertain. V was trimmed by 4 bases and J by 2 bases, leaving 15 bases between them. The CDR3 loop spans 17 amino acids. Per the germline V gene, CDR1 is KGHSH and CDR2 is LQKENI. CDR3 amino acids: CASSLPPAATGANVLTF. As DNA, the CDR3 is TGTGCCAGCTCACTGCCCCCGGCGGCTACTGGGGCCAACGTCCTGACTTTC. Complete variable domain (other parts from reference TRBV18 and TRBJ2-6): NAGVMQNPRHLVRRRGQEARLRCSPMKGHSHVYWYRQLPEEGLKFMVYLQKENIIDESGMPKERFSAEFPKEGPSILRIQQVVRGDSAAYFCASSLPPAATGANVLTFGAGSRLTVL.

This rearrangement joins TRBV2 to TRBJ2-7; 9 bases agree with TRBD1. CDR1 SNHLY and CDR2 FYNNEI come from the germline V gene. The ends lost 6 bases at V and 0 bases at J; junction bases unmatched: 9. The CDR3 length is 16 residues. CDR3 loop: CASRYGTGIGSYEQYF. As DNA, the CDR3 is TGTGCCAGCAGATACGGGACAGGGATTGGCTCCTACGAGCAGTACTTC.

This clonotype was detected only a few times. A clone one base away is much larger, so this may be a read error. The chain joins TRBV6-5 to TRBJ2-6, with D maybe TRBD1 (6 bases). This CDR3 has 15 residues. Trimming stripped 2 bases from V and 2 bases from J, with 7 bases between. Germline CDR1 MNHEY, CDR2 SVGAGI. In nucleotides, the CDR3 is TGTGCCAGCAGTTACGAGGGGGCTGGGGCCAACGTCCTGACTTTC. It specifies CASSYEGAGANVLTF.

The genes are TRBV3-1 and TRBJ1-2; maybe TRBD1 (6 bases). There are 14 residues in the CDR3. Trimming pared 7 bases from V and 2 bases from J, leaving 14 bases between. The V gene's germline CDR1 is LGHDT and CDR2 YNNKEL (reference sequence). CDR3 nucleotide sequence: TGTGCCAGCACCACACAGGGCCAGAACTATGGCTACACCTTC. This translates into CASTTQGQNYGYTF.

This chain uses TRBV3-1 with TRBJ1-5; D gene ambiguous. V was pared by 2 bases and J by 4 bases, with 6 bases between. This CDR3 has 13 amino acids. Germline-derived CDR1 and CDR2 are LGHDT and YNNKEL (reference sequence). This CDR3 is CASSQMRNQPQHF. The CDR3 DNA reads TGTGCCAGCAGCCAAATGAGGAATCAGCCCCAGCATTTT.

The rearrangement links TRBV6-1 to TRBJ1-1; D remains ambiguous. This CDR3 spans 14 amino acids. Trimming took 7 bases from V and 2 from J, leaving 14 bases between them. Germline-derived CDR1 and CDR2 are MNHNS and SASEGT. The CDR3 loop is CASKSTDTNTEAFF. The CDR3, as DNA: TGTGCCAGCAAATCCACAGATACCAACACTGAAGCTTTCTTT.

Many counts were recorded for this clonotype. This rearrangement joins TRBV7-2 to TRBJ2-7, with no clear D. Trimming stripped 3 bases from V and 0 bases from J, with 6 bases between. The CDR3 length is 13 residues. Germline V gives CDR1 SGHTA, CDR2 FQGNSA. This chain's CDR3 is CASSFGFSYEQYF. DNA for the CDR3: TGTGCCAGCAGCTTCGGTTTCTCCTACGAGCAGTACTTC. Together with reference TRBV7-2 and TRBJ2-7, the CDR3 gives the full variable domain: GAGVSQSPSNKVTEKGKDVELRCDPISGHTALYWYRQSLGQGLEFLIYFQGNSAPDKSGLPSDRFSAERTGGSVSTLTIQRTQQEDSAVYLCASSFGFSYEQYFGPGTRLTVT.

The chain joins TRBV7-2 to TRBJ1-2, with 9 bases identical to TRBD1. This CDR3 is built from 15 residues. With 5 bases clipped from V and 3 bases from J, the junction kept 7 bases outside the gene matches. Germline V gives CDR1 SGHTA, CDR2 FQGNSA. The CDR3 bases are TGTGCCAGCAGCGACCGGACAGGGGCTCACTATGGCTACACCTTC. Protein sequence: CASSDRTGAHYGYTF.

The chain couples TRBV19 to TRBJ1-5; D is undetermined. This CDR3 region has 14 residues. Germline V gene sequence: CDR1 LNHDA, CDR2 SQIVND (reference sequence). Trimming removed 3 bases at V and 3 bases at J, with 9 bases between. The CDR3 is CASSINTYNQPQHF. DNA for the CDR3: TGTGCCAGTAGTATTAACACCTACAATCAGCCCCAGCATTTT.

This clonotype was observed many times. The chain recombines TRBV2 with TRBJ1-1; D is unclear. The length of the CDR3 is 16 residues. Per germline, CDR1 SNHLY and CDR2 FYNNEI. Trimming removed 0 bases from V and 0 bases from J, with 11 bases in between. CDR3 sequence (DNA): TGTGCCAGCAGTGAAGCGATCTACACAATGAACACTGAAGCTTTCTTT. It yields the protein CASSEAIYTMNTEAFF.

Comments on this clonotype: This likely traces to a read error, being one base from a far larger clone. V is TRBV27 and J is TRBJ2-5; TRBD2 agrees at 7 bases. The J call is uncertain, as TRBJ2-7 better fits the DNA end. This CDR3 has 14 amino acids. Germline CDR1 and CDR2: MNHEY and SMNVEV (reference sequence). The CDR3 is CASSLLGGAYEQYF. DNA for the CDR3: TGTGCCAGCAGTTTATTGGGGGGGGCCTACGAGCAGTACTTC.

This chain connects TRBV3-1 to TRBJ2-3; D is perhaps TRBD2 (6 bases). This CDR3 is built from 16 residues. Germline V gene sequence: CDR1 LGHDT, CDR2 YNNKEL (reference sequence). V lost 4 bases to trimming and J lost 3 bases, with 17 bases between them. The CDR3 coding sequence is TGTGCCAGCAGCCCCGACTACCCGCGGGGTACAGATACGCAGTATTTT. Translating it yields CASSPDYPRGTDTQYF.

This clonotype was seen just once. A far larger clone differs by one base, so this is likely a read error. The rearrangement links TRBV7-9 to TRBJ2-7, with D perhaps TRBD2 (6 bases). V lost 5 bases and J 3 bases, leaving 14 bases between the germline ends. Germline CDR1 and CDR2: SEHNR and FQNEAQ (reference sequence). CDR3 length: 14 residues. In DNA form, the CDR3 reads TGTGCCAGCAGCGTCGCGGGGACGGGCTACGAGCAGTACTTC. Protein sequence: CASSVAGTGYEQYF.

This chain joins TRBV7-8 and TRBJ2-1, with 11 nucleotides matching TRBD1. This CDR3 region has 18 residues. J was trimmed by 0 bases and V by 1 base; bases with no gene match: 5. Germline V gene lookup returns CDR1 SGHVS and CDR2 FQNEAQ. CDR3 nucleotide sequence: TGTGCCAGCAGCTTAGGTCTAGGGACAGGGGGCTCCTACAATGAGCAGTTCTTC. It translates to CASSLGLGTGGSYNEQFF.

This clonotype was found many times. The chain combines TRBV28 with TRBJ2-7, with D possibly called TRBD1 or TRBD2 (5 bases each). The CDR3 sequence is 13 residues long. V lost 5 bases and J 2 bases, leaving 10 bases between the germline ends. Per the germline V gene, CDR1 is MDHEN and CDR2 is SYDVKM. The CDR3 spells CASSPTGPYEQYF. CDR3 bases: TGTGCCAGCAGTCCGACGGGACCCTACGAGCAGTACTTC. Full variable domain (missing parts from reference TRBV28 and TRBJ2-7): DVKVTQSSRYLVKRTGEKVFLECVQDMDHENMFWYRQDPGLGLRLIYFSYDVKMKEKGDIPEGYSVSREKKERFSLILESASTNQTSMYLCASSPTGPYEQYFGPGTRLTVT.

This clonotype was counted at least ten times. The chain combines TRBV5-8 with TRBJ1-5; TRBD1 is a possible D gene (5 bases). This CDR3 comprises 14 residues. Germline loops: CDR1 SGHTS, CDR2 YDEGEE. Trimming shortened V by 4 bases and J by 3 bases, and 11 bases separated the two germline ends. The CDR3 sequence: CASSDTGANQPQHF. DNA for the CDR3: TGTGCCAGCAGCGACACCGGGGCCAATCAGCCCCAGCATTTT. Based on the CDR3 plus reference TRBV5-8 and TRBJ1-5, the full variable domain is EAGVTQSPTHLIKTRGQQATLRCSPISGHTSVYWYQQALGLGLQFLLWYDEGEERNRGNFPPRFSGRQFPNYSSELNVNALELEDSALYLCASSDTGANQPQHFGDGTRLSIL.

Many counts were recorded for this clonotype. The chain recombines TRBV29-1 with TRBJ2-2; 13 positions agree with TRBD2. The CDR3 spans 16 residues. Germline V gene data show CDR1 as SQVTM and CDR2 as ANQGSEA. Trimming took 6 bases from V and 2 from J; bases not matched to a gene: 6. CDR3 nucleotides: TGCAGCGTCCTGACTAGCGGGAGGAGAAACACCGGGGAGCTGTTTTTT. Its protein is CSVLTSGRRNTGELFF.

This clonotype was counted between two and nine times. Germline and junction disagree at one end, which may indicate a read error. As DNA, the CDR3 is TGCGCCAGCAGCTTGTTACAGAACGCTGAAGCTTTCTTT. This encodes CASSLLQNAEAFF. The genes are TRBV5-1 and TRBJ1-1, with D unresolved. The CDR3 runs 13 residues. The V gene's germline CDR1 is SGHRS and CDR2 YFSETQ.

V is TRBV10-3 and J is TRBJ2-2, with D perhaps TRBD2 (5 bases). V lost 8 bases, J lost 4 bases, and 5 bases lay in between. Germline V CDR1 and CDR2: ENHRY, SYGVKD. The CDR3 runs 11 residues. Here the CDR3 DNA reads TGTGCCATCGGAGGCACCGGGGAGCTGTTTTTT. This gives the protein CAIGGTGELFF.